Listed here is a single T cell receptor (beta chain). The data derive from a study of blood T cell repertoires in COVID-19. Only in-frame clones appear in the TCRdb table, and some are missing; sequencing was by immunoSEQ multiplex PCR. The table has about 120,000 clones, more than 75% seen once; the top ten hold over 3%. Trimming stripped 4 bases from V and 8 bases from J, with 24 bases between. The V gene's germline CDR1 is SGHRS and CDR2 YFSETQ. The CDR3 is made up of 16 amino acids. Sequenced sample: peripheral blood. This sequence joins TRBV5-1 and TRBJ1-2; D unclear. This TCR came from a woman in her fifties or sixties with acute or convalescent COVID-19. The CDR3 DNA reads TGCGCCAGCAGCCCGGTGGGTGGACGGAGGGCCAGGGGCTACACCTTC. Protein product: CASSPVGGRRARGYTF.